Included here is one T cell receptor (beta chain) sequence, with context. This clonotype was seen more than once but under ten times. Its target antigen remains unknown. There are no base qualities to consult, and no much larger clone falls within one base. Expansion of CD8+CD57+ cells had been shown by flow cytometry in the patients chosen for sequencing. Every patient had severe acquired aplastic anemia, diagnosed using the International Study of Aplastic Anemia and Agranulocytosis and Camitta criteria. At the time blood was sampled, none of the patients had received any therapy. The study deep-sequenced TCR repertoires of sorted CD4+ and CD8+ blood T cells from severe aplastic anemia patients and healthy subjects. In the USA, patient enrollment took place under clinicaltrials.gov protocols 00001620, 01623167, 00001397, 00071045, 00081523 and 00961064. Ficoll-Paque density gradient centrifugation was used to isolate peripheral blood mononuclear cells. Before DNA extraction, CD4+ and CD8+ T cells were sorted by FACS or by magnetic beads.

Genomic DNA served as template for TCR beta VDJ combination and CDR3 sequence profiling. An Illumina HiSeq 2000 was used for TCR repertoire sequencing. The authors' analysis ran thus. TRBV/TRBJ rearrangement plots, CDR3 size and DJ length profiles, and Simpson's diversity index were used to evaluate the repertoires. The most abundant DNA sequence in the deep sequencing data was defined as the immunodominant clone. CDR3 amino acid sequences were checked for sharing across subjects and were also compared against the VDJdb database and published repertoires. Using fastp at Q25 and MiXCR, TCRdb reprocessed the public reads and kept productive beta chains. One record per CDR3 amino acid sequence lists the most common genes and DNA. TCRdb's processing, not the study's, gives the V and J calls here. Counted in this sample were 180,000 or so distinct CDR3 sequences; 55% to 65% of them appeared once. About 42% of the sample is held by the ten biggest clonotypes.

After removal of 1 base from V and 2 bases from J, the junction retains 12 bases not matched to a gene. From its cysteine to its phenylalanine, the CDR3 spans 17 amino acids. Only the CDR3 DNA stays, 51 bases, in frame from base 1. According to the germline V gene (reference sequence), CDR1 reads DFQATT and CDR2 reads SNEGSKA. This sample stems from a study of CD8+CD57+ T cells in acquired aplastic anemia listed by TCRdb under 2018. Background on the whole study: DNA extracted from sorted CD4+ and CD8+ cells had a mean of roughly 3.4 ug, with a range of about 0.18 to 27.4 ug. CD8+CD57+ expansion was defined as frequency above the mean frequency observed in healthy subjects.

Summary of the overall study and its limitations: Roughly 31 CD8+ CDR3 sequences were shared between patients and controls but appeared highly expressed in patients and within their immunodominant clones. No significant difference in CD8+ Simpson's diversity was found between patients and healthy controls (P=0.060).

The receptor was derived from a human donor with aplastic anemia. The rearrangement combines TRBV20-1 with TRBJ2-7; 9 nucleotides in the junction match TRBD2. Sequencing input: sorted CD4+, CD8+, or CD8+CD57+ T cells (not recorded which) from PBMCs. The nucleotides are TGCAGTGCTAGAGTTAGCGGGGGAGGTGGGACAGCCTACGAGCAGTACTTC. Its coded protein is CSARVSGGGGTAYEQYF.